Detailed here is one T cell receptor beta chain. Its antigen is unidentified. Generation of TCR cDNA used 5'RACE template switching (which added a universal primer site and UMIs). MiXCR, applied by TCRdb to the 5' RACE reads, yields one record per CDR3 protein. The table records 300,000 to 350,000 distinct CDR3 sequences, roughly a tenth of them present only once. The CDR3 runs to 14 residues. The germline gives CDR1 MGHDK, CDR2 SYGVNS. Between the trimmed V and J ends, which lost 4 bases and 1 base, there was a span of 7 bases. These data originate in a study of T cells after yellow fever vaccination. As for the study in general: Fractions of limited cellularity were prepared by means of SMART-Seq v4 Ultra Low Input. The study, taken as a whole, reports: In FACS-sorted repertoires, abundant clonotypes from the bulk population could appear as contaminants. Most primary-vaccination clones reappeared after the booster (about 97% CD4, 85% to 90% CD8).

The rearrangement joins TRBV25-1 to TRBJ2-2, with D hard to call. This receptor was obtained from a young man who received the YFV17D yellow fever vaccine. Sequenced here: CD4+ T cells sorted from PBMCs, sampled 45 days after the yellow fever booster vaccination. CDR3 loop: CASSVTGNTGELFF. CDR3 coding DNA: TGTGCCAGCAGTGTAACTGGGAACACCGGGGAGCTGTTTTTT. Complete variable domain (other parts from reference TRBV25-1 and TRBJ2-2): EADIYQTPRYLVIGTGKKITLECSQTMGHDKMYWYQQDPGMELHLIHYSYGVNSTEKGDLSSESTVSRIRTEHFPLTLESARPSHTSQYLCASSVTGNTGELFFGEGSRLTVL.